These 12 T cell receptor beta chains were sequenced from one sample in a study of blood T cells in healthy people across ages. A second 7 to 11 cycle PCR used barcoded and J-beta primers. TCRdb re-derived calls from the 5' RACE reads in MiXCR, one entry per CDR3 protein. The sample carries 1 million or so distinct CDR3 sequences, approximately 26% recorded once. This sample also belongs to another study, concerning T cells of mothers and their children.

The material sequenced was blood. The source is a girl aged 2 to 10 in good health.

This chain links TRBV29-1 with TRBJ1-4; no clear D gene. The CDR3 loop spans 13 amino acids. The germline gives CDR1 SQVTM, CDR2 ANQGSEA. The V end was cut by 7 bases, the J end by 7 bases, with 16 bases between. CDR3 loop: CSARLPSGEKLFF. The DNA for the CDR3 is TGCAGCGCAAGGCTCCCCAGCGGTGAAAAACTGTTTTTT.

The chain recombines TRBV5-1 with TRBJ1-2, with D perhaps matching TRBD1 (6 bases). Germline-derived CDR1 and CDR2 are SGHRS and YFSETQ. V lost 3 bases, J lost 3 bases, and 12 bases lay in between. This CDR3 is 14 amino acids long. The CDR3: CASSSVPGDYGYTF. The CDR3 DNA reads TGCGCCAGCAGCTCGGTCCCAGGGGACTATGGCTACACCTTC.

This chain's CDR3 is CSAPIGGFGTDTQYF. CDR3 sequence (DNA): TGCAGTGCGCCTATCGGGGGATTCGGCACAGATACGCAGTATTTT. The chain employs TRBV20-1 and TRBJ2-3; maybe TRBD2 (6 bases). Trimming took 6 bases from V and 1 from J, leaving 17 bases between them. This CDR3 is built from 15 residues. The germline gives CDR1 DFQATT, CDR2 SNEGSKA (reference sequence).

The chain links TRBV6-2 or TRBV6-3 to TRBJ2-1, with D possibly matching TRBD2 (6 bases). The CDR3 is 15 amino acids. The V end lost 0 bases, the J end lost 3 bases, and 9 bases lay between the germline ends. Germline CDR1 reads MNHEY; CDR2 reads SVGEGT. The DNA for the CDR3 is TGTGCCAGCAGTTACTCGCCTAGCGTCTACAATGAGCAGTTCTTC. This gives the protein CASSYSPSVYNEQFF.

The chain joins TRBV29-1 to TRBJ1-2; D is possibly TRBD1 (6 bases). Trimming cost V 6 bases and J 7 bases, with 21 bases left between them. Germline CDR1 SQVTM, CDR2 ANQGSEA. The CDR3 is 14 amino acids. The DNA of the CDR3 is TGCAGCGTCGACGGCCAGAGGGGGATTGGTGGCTACACCTTC. Amino acid sequence: CSVDGQRGIGGYTF.

The chain links TRBV6-1 to TRBJ2-5; 9 nucleotides match TRBD2. The germline CDR1 and CDR2 sequences are MNHNS and SASEGT. The V gene end was trimmed by 5 bases and the J gene end by 5 bases; junction bases not matched to a gene: 12. This CDR3 has 16 residues. CDR3 in amino acids: CASSPLEREVRETQYF. The CDR3 coding sequence is TGTGCCAGCAGTCCCCTGGAGCGGGAGGTACGGGAGACCCAGTACTTC.

The J gene is TRBJ2-5, the V gene TRBV15, with 8 bases aligning to TRBD1. The ends lost 5 bases at V and 5 bases at J; junction bases unmatched: 7. The CDR3 contains 14 residues. In germline, CDR1 is LNHNV, CDR2 YYDKDF (reference sequence). The CDR3 DNA reads as TGTGCCACCAGCTCGCGGACAGGGCCGGAGACCCAGTACTTC. Translating gives CATSSRTGPETQYF.

This clonotype was detected ten times or more. The chain's CDR3 is CASRAGTAYEQYF. The DNA of the CDR3 is TGTGCCAGCAGGGCCGGGACTGCCTACGAGCAGTACTTC. This chain connects TRBV2 to TRBJ2-7; weak D call: TRBD2 (6 bases). The CDR3 covers 13 residues. CDR1 is SNHLY, CDR2 FYNNEI, per germline. Trimming cost V 6 bases and J 2 bases, with 11 bases left between them.

This clonotype was recorded a few times. Here the CDR3 DNA reads TGCAGCGTTATCCCAGGCTCCTACGAGCAGTACTTC. Its translation is CSVIPGSYEQYF. The chain uses TRBV29-1 and TRBJ2-7; D remains unclear. Germline lookup yields CDR1 SQVTM and CDR2 ANQGSEA. The ends were cut back, 5 bases at V and 0 bases at J, with 8 bases in the middle. This CDR3 comprises 12 residues.

This sequence joins TRBV21-1 and TRBJ2-5. The J call could be wrong; TRBJ2-1 is a better fit for the DNA end. TRBV21-1 is assigned pseudogene status. CDR3 size: 16 residues. This CDR3 reads CASSKALQQLGNEQFF. CDR3 DNA sequence: TGTGCCAGCAGCAAAGCCCTACAGCAGCTGGGGAATGAGCAGTTCTTC.

This clonotype was observed a handful of times. The genes are TRBV20-1 and TRBJ1-5; perhaps TRBD1 as D (5 bases). This CDR3 comprises 16 residues. V shed 7 bases and J shed 0 bases, with 19 bases lying between them. Germline V lookup: CDR1 DFQATT, CDR2 SNEGSKA (reference sequence). CDR3: CSDRGRGPYSNQPQHF. The CDR3, as DNA: TGCAGTGACCGGGGTAGGGGTCCTTATAGCAATCAGCCCCAGCATTTT.

This clonotype has a handful of counts. This chain links TRBV6-1 with TRBJ2-1; 10 bases map to TRBD2. The DNA end lines up better with TRBJ2-7; the J call may be wrong. The CDR3 loop spans 16 amino acids. Germline loops: CDR1 MNHNS, CDR2 SASEGT. The DNA of the CDR3 is TGTGCCAGCAGTAGAGGACTAGCGGTTAGCTCCTACGAGCAGTACTTC. Translation gives CASSRGLAVSSYEQYF.